This T cell receptor (beta chain) was captured in a study of cytomegalovirus exposure and HLA in healthy donors. This clone was seen a few times. Other DNA sequences from this sample encode an identical CDR3 as well. It was with 60 Vbeta and 13 Jbeta primers that the PCR ran. Assay: immunoSEQ multiplex PCR; the TCRdb copy retains only in-frame clones and omits some. In the table there are more than 95,000 clones, around a tenth of which are singletons. The sample taken for sequencing was PBMCs. This receptor was obtained from a man aged 30 to 45 in good health and CMV-seronegative.

The CDR3 is CASSHSGNTEAFF. The CDR3, as DNA: TGCGCCAGCAGCCACTCAGGAAACACTGAAGCTTTCTTT. This sequence joins TRBV5-1 and TRBJ1-1; D remains unclear. CDR3 length: 13 amino acids. Germline V gene lookup returns CDR1 SGHRS and CDR2 YFSETQ. Trimming took 4 bases from V and 2 from J, leaving 9 bases between them.